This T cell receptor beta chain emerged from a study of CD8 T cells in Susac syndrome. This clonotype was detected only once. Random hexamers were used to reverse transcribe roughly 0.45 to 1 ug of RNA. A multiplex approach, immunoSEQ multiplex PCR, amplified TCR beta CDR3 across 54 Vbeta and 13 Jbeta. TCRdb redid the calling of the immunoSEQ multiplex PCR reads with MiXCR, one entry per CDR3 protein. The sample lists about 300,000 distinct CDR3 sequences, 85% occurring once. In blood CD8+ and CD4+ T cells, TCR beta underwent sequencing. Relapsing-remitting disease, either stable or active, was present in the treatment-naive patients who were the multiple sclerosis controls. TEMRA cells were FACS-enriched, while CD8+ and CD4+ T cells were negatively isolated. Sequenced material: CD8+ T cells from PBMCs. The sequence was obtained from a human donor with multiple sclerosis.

DNA for the CDR3: TGTGCCACCAGTGATTTTTTGCAGGGGAGCGACACCGGGGAGCTGTTTTTT. This sequence encodes CATSDFLQGSDTGELFF. The J gene is TRBJ2-2, the V gene TRBV24-1; D is possibly TRBD1 (6 bases). There are 17 residues in the CDR3. Germline V gene sequence: CDR1 KGHDR, CDR2 SFDVKD. V lost 1 base to trimming and J lost 3 bases, with 14 bases between them.